The rows below give T cell receptor beta chains drawn from one sample of a study of T cells in localized non-small cell lung cancer. Libraries were prepared by immunoSEQ multiplex PCR; TCRdb keeps only in-frame clonotypes and omits some of them. The data hold tens of thousands of clones, with roughly 91% observed a single time. The sample was PBMCs, taken before any cancer treatment. The receptors were gathered from a woman aged 35-75 years with stage II lung adenocarcinoma. Both conserved end residues are part of each CDR3. A D gene is named only where the DNA matches it firmly.

>TRBV18|NA|TRBJ1-5
CASSPDNSNQPQHF
>TRBV28|NA|TRBJ1-2
CASSSQGTGYTF
>TRBV6-1|NA|TRBJ1-2
CASNPGPTLDYGYTF
>TRBV11-3|TRBD2|TRBJ2-5
CASSPAGGIGETQYF
>TRBV28|NA|TRBJ1-2
CASISTPHYGYTF
>TRBV9|NA|TRBJ2-6
CASSLPGANVLTF
>TRBV5-4|NA|TRBJ2-2
CASSPGHGELFF
>TRBV7-3|TRBD2|TRBJ2-5
CASSPGNSGETQYF
>TRBV11-2|TRBD2|TRBJ2-7
CASSSRTSGSFYEQYF
>TRBV7-2|NA|TRBJ2-5
CASSAEQGLRETQYF
>TRBV10-2|TRBD2|TRBJ2-3
CASIKAGVGDTQYF
>TRBV11-2|NA|TRBJ2-7
CASSPSSGSSSSYEQYF
>TRBV10-2|TRBD2|TRBJ2-3
CASIEGTSGTDIGTDTQYF
>TRBV6-5|TRBD1|TRBJ1-4
CASRISGQGGEKLFF
>TRBV28|NA|TRBJ2-6
CASSRAGSGANVLTF
>TRBV29-1|NA|TRBJ1-2
CSVEVPFGYGYTF
>TRBV11-2|NA|TRBJ1-4
CASSLVDRRKVFF
>TRBV11-2|TRBD2|TRBJ2-1
CASSFVLAGDKFF
>TRBV19|NA|TRBJ2-1
CASDARQGGVGEQFF
>TRBV6-6|NA|TRBJ1-1
CASSDGGLTEAFF
>TRBV18|TRBD1|TRBJ2-2
CASSPGQGAITGELFF
>TRBV7-2|NA|TRBJ1-1
CASSLAGGSNTEAFF
>TRBV18|TRBD1|TRBJ2-7
CASSPPGQGGYEQYF
>TRBV19|NA|TRBJ1-1
CASRGLVAFF
>TRBV4-1|NA|TRBJ2-5
CASSRETAVQETQYF
>TRBV5-1|TRBD2|TRBJ2-7
CASNNHRGGHEQYF
>TRBV6-1|NA|TRBJ2-7
CASSAVGLLYEQYF
>TRBV15|NA|TRBJ2-7
CASRDKTTYEQYF
>TRBV10-3|NA|TRBJ2-3
CAISGPPADTQYF
>TRBV18|TRBD1|TRBJ1-2
CASSKGQGLANYGYTF
>TRBV7-2|NA|TRBJ1-4
CASSSPNEKLFF